The clone carrying this T cell receptor beta chain occurred many times. The target antigen is unknown. V lost 5 bases and J lost 9, with 11 bases in between. CDR1 LNHDA and CDR2 SQIVND come from the germline V gene (reference sequence). CDR3 length equals 13 residues. The record originates from a study of CD8+CD57+ T cells in acquired aplastic anemia. Study background: Across the sorted CD4+ and CD8+ cells, DNA amounts averaged about 3 ug. Healthy-donor CD4+ cells averaged about 11 million reads.

Study-level results: CD8+ Simpson's diversity showed no significant patient-control difference.

Genomic DNA, the template, was used for profiling of the TCR beta VDJ and CDR3. A single record per CDR3 protein comes from TCRdb applying MiXCR to the reads. The data hold about 220,000 distinct CDR3 sequences, with roughly 35% observed a single time. V is TRBV19 and J is TRBJ1-6; D is possibly TRBD1 (6 bases). The source material was sorted CD4+, CD8+, or CD8+CD57+ T cells (not recorded which) from PBMCs. The clonotype originates from a human donor in good health, serving as a control. The CDR3 reads CASSQGRASPLHF. The DNA of the CDR3 is TGTGCCAGTAGTCAGGGGAGGGCTTCACCCCTCCACTTT.